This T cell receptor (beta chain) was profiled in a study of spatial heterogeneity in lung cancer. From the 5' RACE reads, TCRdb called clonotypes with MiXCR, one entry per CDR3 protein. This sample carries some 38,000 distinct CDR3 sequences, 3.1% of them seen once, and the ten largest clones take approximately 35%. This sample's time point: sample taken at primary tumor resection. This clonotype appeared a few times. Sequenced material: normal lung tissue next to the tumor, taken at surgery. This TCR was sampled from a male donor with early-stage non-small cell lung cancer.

The CDR3, as DNA: TGTGCCAGCTCATCAGGACAGTCGCGAGCGGGAAACACCATATATTTT. Translating gives CASSSGQSRAGNTIYF. The chain joins TRBV18 to TRBJ1-3; TRBD1 is a possible D gene (6 bases). V was cut by 5 bases and J by 4 bases, with 18 bases left in between. From germline, CDR1 is KGHSH and CDR2 LQKENI. The CDR3 covers 16 residues. Combining the CDR3 with reference TRBV18 and TRBJ1-3 gives the whole variable domain NAGVMQNPRHLVRRRGQEARLRCSPMKGHSHVYWYRQLPEEGLKFMVYLQKENIIDESGMPKERFSAEFPKEGPSILRIQQVVRGDSAAYFCASSSGQSRAGNTIYFGEGSWLTVV.